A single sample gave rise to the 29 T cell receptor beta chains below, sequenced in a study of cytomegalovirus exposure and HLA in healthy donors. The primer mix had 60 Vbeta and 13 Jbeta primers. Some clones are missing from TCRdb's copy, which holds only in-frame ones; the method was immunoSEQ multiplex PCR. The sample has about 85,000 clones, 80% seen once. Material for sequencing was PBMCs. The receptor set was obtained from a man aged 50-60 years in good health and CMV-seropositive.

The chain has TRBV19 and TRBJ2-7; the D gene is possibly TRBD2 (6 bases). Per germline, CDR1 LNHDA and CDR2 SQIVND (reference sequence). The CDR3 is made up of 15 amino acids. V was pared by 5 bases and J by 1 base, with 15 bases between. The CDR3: CASSWDSQASYEQYF. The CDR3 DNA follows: TGTGCCAGTAGTTGGGACTCCCAAGCGTCCTACGAGCAGTACTTC.

CDR3 bases: TGTGCCAGCAGCTCCCATGAGATCGCGACAGAAGTTCATGGCTACACCTTC. Protein: CASSSHEIATEVHGYTF. V gene TRBV9 combines with J gene TRBJ1-2; a weak D match, TRBD1 (5 bases). Germline CDR1 is SGDLS and CDR2 is YYNGEE. V lost 4 bases and J 6 bases, leaving 25 bases between the germline ends. CDR3 size: 17 residues.

The CDR3 DNA reads as TGCGCCAGCAGCCCCGGAGGAGAATCCTACAATGAGCAGTTCTTC. Protein: CASSPGGESYNEQFF. The chain combines TRBV5-1 with TRBJ2-1; tentatively, D is TRBD2 (5 bases). CDR3 length: 15 residues. V lost 4 bases, J lost 1 base, and 12 bases lay in between. Germline loops: CDR1 SGHRS, CDR2 YFSETQ.

The CDR3 DNA sequence: TGTGCCAGTATCAGGACAGGGGGCAATGAGCAGTTCTTC. Amino acid sequence: CASIRTGGNEQFF. This rearrangement joins TRBV6-5 to TRBJ2-1; 10 bases are shared with TRBD1. The V and J ends lost 9 bases and 6 bases, in that order; junction bases with no gene match: 5. Germline V gene sequence: CDR1 MNHEY, CDR2 SVGAGI. This CDR3 has 13 amino acids.

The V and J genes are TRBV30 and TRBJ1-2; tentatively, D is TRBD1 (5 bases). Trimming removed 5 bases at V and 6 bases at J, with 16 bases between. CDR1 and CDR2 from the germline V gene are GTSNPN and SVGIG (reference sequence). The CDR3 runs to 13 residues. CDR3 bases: TGTGCCTGGGTGAACCGGGAGGGGAATGGCTACACCTTC. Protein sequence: CAWVNREGNGYTF.

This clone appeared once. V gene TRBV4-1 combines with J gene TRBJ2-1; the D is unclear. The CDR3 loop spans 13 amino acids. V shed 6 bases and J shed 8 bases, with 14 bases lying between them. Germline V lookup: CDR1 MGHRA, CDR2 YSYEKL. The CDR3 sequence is CASSLSLGDEQFF. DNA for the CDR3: TGCGCCAGCAGTCTGTCCCTGGGCGATGAGCAGTTCTTC.

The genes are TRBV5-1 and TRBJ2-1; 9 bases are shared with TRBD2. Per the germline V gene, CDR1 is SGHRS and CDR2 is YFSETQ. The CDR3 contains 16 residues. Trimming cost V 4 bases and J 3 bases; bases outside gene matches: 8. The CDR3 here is CASSPVAGVNYNEQFF. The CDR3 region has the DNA TGCGCCAGCAGCCCCGTAGCGGGAGTCAACTACAATGAGCAGTTCTTC.

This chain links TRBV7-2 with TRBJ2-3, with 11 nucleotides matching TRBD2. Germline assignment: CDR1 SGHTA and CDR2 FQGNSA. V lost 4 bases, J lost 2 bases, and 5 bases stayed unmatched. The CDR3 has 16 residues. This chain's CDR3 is CASSSRLAGFTDTQYF. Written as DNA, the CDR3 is TGTGCCAGCAGCTCCAGACTAGCGGGGTTCACAGATACGCAGTATTTT.

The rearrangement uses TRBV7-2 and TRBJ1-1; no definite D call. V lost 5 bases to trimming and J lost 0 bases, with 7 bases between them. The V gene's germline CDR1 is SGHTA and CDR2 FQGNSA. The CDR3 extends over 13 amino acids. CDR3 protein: CASSLQMNTEAFF. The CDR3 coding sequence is TGTGCCAGCAGCCTACAGATGAACACTGAAGCTTTCTTT.

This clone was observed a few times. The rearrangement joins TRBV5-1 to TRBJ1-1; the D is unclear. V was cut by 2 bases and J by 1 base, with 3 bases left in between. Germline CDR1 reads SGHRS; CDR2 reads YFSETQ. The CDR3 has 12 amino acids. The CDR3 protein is CASSFGNTEAFF. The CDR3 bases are TGCGCCAGCAGCTTCGGGAACACTGAAGCTTTCTTT. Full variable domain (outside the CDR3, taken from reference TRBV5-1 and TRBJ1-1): KAGVTQTPRYLIKTRGQQVTLSCSPISGHRSVSWYQQTPGQGLQFLFEYFSETQRNKGNFPGRFSGRQFSNSRSEMNVSTLELGDSALYLCASSFGNTEAFFGQGTRLTVV.

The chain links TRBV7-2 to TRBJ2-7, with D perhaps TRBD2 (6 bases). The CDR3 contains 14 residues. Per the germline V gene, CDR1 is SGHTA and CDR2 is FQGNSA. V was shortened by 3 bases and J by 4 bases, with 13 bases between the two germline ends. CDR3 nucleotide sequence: TGTGCCAGCAGCTTTAGCCCCGGGGGATACGAGCAGTACTTC. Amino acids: CASSFSPGGYEQYF. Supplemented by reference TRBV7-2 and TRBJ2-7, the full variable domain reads GAGVSQSPSNKVTEKGKDVELRCDPISGHTALYWYRQSLGQGLEFLIYFQGNSAPDKSGLPSDRFSAERTGGSVSTLTIQRTQQEDSAVYLCASSFSPGGYEQYFGPGTRLTVT.

CDR3 protein: CASSPPTGGNYGYTF. The CDR3 coding sequence is TGTGCCAGCAGCCCGCCGACAGGGGGTAACTATGGCTACACCTTC. This rearrangement joins TRBV5-4 to TRBJ1-2; TRBD1 matches 9 bases. Trimming at V came to 4 bases and at J to 1 base, leaving 5 bases not matched to a gene. The CDR3 consists of 15 residues. Germline loops: CDR1 SGHNT, CDR2 YYREEE (reference sequence).

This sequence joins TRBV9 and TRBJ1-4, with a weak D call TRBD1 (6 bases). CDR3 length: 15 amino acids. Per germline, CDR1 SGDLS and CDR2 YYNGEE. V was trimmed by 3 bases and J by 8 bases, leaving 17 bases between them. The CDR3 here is CASSGLQGAREKLFF. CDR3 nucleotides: TGTGCCAGCAGCGGACTACAGGGCGCGAGAGAAAAACTGTTTTTT.

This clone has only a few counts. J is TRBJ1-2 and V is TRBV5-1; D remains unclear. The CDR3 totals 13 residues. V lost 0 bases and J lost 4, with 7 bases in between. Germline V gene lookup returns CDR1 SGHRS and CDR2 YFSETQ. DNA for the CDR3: TGCGCCAGCAGCTTGGATGGCTCCTATGGCTACACCTTC. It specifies CASSLDGSYGYTF.

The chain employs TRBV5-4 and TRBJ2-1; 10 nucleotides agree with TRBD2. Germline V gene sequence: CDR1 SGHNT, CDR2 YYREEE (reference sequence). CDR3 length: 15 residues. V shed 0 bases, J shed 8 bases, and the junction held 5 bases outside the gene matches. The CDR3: CASSLGASGSYEQFF. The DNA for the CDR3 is TGTGCCAGCAGCTTGGGGGCTAGCGGGAGCTATGAGCAGTTCTTC.

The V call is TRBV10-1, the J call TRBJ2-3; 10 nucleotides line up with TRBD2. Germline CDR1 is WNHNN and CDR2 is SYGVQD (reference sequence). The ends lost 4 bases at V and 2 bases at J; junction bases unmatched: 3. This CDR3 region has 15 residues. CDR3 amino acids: CASSGSGRITDTQYF. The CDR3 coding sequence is TGCGCCAGCAGTGGTAGCGGGAGGATCACAGATACGCAGTATTTT.

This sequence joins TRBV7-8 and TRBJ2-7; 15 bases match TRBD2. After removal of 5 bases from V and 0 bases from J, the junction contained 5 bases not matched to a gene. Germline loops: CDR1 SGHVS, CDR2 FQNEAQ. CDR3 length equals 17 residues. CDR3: CASSPGLAGGSSYEQYF. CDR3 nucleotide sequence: TGTGCCAGCAGCCCGGGACTAGCGGGAGGTAGCTCCTACGAGCAGTACTTC.

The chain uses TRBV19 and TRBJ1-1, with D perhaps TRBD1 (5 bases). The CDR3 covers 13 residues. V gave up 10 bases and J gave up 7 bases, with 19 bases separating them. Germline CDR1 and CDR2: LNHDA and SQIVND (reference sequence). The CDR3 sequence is CATSGTLVGEAFF. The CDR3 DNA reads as TGTGCCACCTCCGGGACTCTTGTTGGTGAAGCTTTCTTT.

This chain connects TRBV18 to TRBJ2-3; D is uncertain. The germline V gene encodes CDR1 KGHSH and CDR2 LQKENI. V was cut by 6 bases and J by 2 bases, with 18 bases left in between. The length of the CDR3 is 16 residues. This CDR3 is CASSPLEVFNTDTQYF. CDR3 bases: TGTGCCAGCTCTCCCCTCGAGGTTTTCAACACAGATACGCAGTATTTT.

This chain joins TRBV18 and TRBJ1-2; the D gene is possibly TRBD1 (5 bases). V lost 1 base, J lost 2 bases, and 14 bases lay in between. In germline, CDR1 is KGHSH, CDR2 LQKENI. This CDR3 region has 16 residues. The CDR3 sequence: CASSPLFDSLNYGYTF. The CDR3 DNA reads TGTGCCAGCTCACCACTTTTCGACAGTTTAAACTATGGCTACACCTTC.

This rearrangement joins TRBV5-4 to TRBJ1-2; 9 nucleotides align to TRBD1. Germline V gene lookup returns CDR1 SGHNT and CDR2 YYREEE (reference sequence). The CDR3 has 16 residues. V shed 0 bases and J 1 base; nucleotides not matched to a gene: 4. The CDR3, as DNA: TGTGCCAGCAGCTTGGAGACAGGGGGTTATAACTATGGCTACACCTTC. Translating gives CASSLETGGYNYGYTF. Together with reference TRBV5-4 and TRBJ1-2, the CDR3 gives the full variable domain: ETGVTQSPTHLIKTRGQQVTLRCSSQSGHNTVSWYQQALGQGPQFIFQYYREEENGRGNFPPRFSGLQFPNYSSELNVNALELDDSALYLCASSLETGGYNYGYTFGSGTRLTVV.

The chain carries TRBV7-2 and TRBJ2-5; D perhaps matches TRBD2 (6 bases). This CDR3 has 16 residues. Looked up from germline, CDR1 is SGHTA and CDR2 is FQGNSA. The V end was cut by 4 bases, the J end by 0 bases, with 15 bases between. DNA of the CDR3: TGTGCCAGCAGCTCGGTAGCAAGCGGGTACCAAGAGACCCAGTACTTC. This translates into CASSSVASGYQETQYF.

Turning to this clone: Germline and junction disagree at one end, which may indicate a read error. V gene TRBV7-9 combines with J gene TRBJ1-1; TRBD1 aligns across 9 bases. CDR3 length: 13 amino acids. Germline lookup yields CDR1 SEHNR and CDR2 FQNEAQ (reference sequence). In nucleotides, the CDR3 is TGTTCCAGCAGACGGACAGGGGACACTGAAGCTTTCTTT. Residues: CSSRRTGDTEAFF.

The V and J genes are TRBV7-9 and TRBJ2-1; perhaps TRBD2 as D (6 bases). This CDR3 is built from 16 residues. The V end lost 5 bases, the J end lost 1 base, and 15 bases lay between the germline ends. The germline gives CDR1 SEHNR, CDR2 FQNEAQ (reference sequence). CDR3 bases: TGTGCCAGCAGCCCCAGCAGCGGGTCATCCTACAATGAGCAGTTCTTC. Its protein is CASSPSSGSSYNEQFF. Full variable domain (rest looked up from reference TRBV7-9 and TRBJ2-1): DTGVSQNPRHKITKRGQNVTFRCDPISEHNRLYWYRQTLGQGPEFLTYFQNEAQLEKSRLLSDRFSAERPKGSFSTLEIQRTEQGDSAMYLCASSPSSGSSYNEQFFGPGTRLTVL.

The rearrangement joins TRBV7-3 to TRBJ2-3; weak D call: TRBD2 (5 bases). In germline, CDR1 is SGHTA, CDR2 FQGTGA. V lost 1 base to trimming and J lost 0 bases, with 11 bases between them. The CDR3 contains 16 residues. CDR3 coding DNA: TGTGCCAGCAGCTTAAATCCGGGAAGAAGCACAGATACGCAGTATTTT. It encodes CASSLNPGRSTDTQYF.

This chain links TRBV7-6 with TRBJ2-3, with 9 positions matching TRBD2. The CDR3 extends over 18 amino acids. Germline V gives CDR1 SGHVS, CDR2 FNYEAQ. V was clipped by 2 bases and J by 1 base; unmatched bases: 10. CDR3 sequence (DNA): TGTGCCAGCAGCTTACCGACTAGCGGCCTAATAGGCACAGATACGCAGTATTTT. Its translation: CASSLPTSGLIGTDTQYF.

The DNA of the CDR3 is TGTGCCAGCAGCTTAAGCCCAGACCTGGGAGGCGGAGATACGCAGTATTTT. It is translated as CASSLSPDLGGGDTQYF. The chain joins TRBV11-2 to TRBJ2-3; D may be TRBD2 (6 bases). The CDR3 is made up of 17 amino acids. V dropped 2 bases and J dropped 5 bases, with 20 bases sitting between them. Germline V lookup: CDR1 SGHAT, CDR2 FQNNGV.

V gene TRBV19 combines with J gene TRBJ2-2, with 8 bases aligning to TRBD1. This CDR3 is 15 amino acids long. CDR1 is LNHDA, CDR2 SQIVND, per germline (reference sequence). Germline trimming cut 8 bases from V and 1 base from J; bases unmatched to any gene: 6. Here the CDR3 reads CASAPGTGNTGELFF. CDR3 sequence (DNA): TGTGCCAGTGCGCCGGGGACAGGGAACACCGGGGAGCTGTTTTTT.

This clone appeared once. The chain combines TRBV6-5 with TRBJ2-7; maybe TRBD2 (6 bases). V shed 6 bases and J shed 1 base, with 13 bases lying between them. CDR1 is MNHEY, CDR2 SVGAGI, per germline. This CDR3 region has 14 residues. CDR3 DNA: TGTGCCAGCAGCCGCGCAGGGAGGTCCTACGAGCAGTACTTC. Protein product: CASSRAGRSYEQYF.